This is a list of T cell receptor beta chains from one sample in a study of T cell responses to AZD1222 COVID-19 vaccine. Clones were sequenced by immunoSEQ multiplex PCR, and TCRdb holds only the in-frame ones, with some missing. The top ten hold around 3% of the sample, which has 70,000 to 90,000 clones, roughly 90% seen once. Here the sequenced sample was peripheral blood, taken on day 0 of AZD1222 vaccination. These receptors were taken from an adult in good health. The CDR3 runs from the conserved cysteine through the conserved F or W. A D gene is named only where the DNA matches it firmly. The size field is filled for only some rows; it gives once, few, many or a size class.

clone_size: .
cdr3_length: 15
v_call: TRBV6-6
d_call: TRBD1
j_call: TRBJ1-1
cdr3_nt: TGTGCCAGCAGTTACGGAAGGGGGGGACAGATTGAAGCTTTCTTT
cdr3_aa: CASSYGRGGQIEAFF

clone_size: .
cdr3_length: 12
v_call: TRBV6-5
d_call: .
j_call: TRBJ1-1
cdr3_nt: TGTGCCAGCAGGGCTAGATCAGGGGTGGCTTTCTTT
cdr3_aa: CASRARSGVAFF

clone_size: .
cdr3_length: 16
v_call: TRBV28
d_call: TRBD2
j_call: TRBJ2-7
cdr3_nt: TGTGCCAGCACCCCAGGCCTAGCGGGAGGGCCCTACGAGCAGTACTTC
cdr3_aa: CASTPGLAGGPYEQYF

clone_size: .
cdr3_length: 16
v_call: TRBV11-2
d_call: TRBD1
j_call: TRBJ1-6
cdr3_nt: TGTGCCAGCAGCACCTCGACAGGGTCCTATAATTCACCCCTCCACTTT
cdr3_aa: CASSTSTGSYNSPLHF

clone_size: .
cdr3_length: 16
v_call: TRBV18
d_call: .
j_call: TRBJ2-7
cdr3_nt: TGTGCCAGCTCACCACTAGCACAGGGAAGTCACTACGAGCAGTACTTC
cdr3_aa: CASSPLAQGSHYEQYF

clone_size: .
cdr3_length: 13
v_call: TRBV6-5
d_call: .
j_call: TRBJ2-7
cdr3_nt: TGTGCCAGCAGTTCCAGGGGGGACTACGAGCAGTACTTC
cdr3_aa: CASSSRGDYEQYF

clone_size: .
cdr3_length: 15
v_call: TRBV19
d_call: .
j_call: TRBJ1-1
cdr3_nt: TGTGCCAGTTTCGTCTGGAGGGGCCAGAACACTGAAGCTTTCTTT
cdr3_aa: CASFVWRGQNTEAFF

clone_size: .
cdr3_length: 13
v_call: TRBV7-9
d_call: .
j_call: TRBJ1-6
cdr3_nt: TGTGCCAGCACGGGACGGTATAATTCACCCCTCCACTTT
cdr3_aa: CASTGRYNSPLHF

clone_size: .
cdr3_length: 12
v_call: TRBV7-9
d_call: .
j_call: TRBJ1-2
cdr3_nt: TGTGCCAGCAGTATCACGGGGGATGGCTACACCTTC
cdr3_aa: CASSITGDGYTF

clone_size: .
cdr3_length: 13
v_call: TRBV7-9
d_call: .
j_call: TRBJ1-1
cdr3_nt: TGTGCCAGCAGACCCGGGCCGGGAGCTGAAGCTTTCTTT
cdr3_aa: CASRPGPGAEAFF

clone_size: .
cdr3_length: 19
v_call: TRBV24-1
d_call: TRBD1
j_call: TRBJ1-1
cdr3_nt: TGTGCCACCAGTGAGGGCGCGCGGCAGGGGGCAGGGATGAACACTGAAGCTTTCTTT
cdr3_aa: CATSEGARQGAGMNTEAFF

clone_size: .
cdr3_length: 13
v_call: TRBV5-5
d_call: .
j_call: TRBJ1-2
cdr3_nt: TGTGCCAGCAGCCCACTGCGGGGGGACGGCTACACCTTC
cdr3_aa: CASSPLRGDGYTF

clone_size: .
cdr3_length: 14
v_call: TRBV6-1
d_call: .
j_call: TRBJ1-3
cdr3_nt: TGTGCCAGCAGTGAAGGCAGGGCTAGAAACACCATATATTTT
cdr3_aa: CASSEGRARNTIYF

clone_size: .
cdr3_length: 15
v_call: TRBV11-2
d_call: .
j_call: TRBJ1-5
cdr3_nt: TGTGCCAGCAGCTTAGAAGGAGGGGTCAATCAGCCCCAGCATTTT
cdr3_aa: CASSLEGGVNQPQHF

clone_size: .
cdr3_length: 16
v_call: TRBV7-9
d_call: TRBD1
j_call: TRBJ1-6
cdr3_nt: TGTGCCAGCAGCCCTGGGACAGGGGGGAATAATTCACCCCTCCACTTT
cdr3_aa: CASSPGTGGNNSPLHF

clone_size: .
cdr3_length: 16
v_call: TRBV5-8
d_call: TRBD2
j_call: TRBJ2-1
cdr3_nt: TGTGCCAGCAGCCCAGGGACTAGGAGCTCCTACAATGAGCAGTTCTTC
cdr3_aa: CASSPGTRSSYNEQFF

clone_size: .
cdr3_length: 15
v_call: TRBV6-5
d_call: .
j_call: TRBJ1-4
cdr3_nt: TGTGCCAGCAGTTACGATGGGGCGCAGAATGAAAAACTGTTTTTT
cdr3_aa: CASSYDGAQNEKLFF

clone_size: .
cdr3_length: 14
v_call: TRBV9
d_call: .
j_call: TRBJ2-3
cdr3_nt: TGTGCCAGCAGCGGCGCCAGGGCCACAGATACGCAGTATTTT
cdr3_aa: CASSGARATDTQYF

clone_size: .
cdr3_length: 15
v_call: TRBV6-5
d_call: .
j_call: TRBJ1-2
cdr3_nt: TGTGCCAGCAGGGGGGTCGGGTTTACTAACTATGGCTACACCTTC
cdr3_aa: CASRGVGFTNYGYTF

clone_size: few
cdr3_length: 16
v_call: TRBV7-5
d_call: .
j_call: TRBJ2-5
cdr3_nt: TGTGCCAGAAGCGAGCGGGGGCGGGGCTACCAAGAGACCCAGTACTTC
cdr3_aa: CARSERGRGYQETQYF

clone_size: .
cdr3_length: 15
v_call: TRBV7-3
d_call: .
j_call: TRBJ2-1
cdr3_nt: TGTGCCAGCAGCTTAACCTTCGGCTCCTACAATGAGCAGTTCTTC
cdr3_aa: CASSLTFGSYNEQFF

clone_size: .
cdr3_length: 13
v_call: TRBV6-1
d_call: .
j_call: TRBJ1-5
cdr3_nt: TGTGCCAGCAGTGACACAATCAATCAGCCCCAGCATTTT
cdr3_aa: CASSDTINQPQHF

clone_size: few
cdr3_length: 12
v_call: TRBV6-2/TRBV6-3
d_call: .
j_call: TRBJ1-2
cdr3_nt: TGTGCCAGCACCCCATCAGGGGTTACCTACACCTTC
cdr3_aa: CASTPSGVTYTF

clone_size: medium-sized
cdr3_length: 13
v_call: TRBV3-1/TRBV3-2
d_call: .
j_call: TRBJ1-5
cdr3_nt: TGTGCCAGCAGCCATGGGGGGAATCAGCCCCAGCATTTT
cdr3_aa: CASSHGGNQPQHF

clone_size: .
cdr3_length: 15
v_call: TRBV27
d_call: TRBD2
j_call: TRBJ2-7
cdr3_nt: TGTGCCAGCAGTTTCTTCTGGCGGGAGTCGAGCGAGCAGTACTTC
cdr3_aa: CASSFFWRESSEQYF

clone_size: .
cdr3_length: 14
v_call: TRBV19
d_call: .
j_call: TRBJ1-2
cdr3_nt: TGTGCCAGTAGTGGCGGGGCGCCGGCCTATGGCTACACCTTC
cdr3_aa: CASSGGAPAYGYTF

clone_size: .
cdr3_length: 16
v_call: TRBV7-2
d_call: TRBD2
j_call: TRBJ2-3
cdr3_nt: TGTGCCAGCAGCTCGGATGAGGTAGCGGGCCCAGATACGCAGTATTTT
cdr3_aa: CASSSDEVAGPDTQYF

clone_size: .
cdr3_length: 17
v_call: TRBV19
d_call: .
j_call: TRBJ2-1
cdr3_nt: TGTGCCAGTAGTATTGCTGGCGGCCTAAGCTCCTACAATGAGCAGTTCTTC
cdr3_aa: CASSIAGGLSSYNEQFF

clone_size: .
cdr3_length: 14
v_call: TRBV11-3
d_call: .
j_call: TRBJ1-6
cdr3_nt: TGTGCCAGCAGCCTCGGACAGCTTGATTCACCCCTCCACTTT
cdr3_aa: CASSLGQLDSPLHF

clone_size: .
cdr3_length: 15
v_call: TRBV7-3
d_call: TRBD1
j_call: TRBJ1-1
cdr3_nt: TGTGCCAGCAGCTTAAGTGCAGGGGGCGGCACTGAAGCTTTCTTT
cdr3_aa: CASSLSAGGGTEAFF

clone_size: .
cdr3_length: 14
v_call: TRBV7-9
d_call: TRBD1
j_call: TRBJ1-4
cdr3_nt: TGTGCCAGCAGCGGGACAGGGACTAATGAAAAACTGTTTTTT
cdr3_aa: CASSGTGTNEKLFF

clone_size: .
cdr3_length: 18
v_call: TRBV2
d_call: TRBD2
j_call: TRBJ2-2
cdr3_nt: TGTGCCAGCAGCCAGTGGGCTAGCGGGAGCATAGTCACCGGGGAGCTGTTTTTT
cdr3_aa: CASSQWASGSIVTGELFF

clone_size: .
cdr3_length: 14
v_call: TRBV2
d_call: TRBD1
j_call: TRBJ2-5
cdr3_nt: TGTGCCAGCACTATTGGACAGGGCCAAGAGACCCAGTACTTC
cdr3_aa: CASTIGQGQETQYF

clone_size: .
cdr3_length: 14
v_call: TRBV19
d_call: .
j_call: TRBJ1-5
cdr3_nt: TGTGCCAGTACCGTAGGGGTATCGAGGCAGCCCCAGCATTTT
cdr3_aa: CASTVGVSRQPQHF

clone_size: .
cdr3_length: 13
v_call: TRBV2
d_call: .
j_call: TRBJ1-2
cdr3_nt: TGTGCCAGCCAGGTTGGGGACGCCTATGGCTACACCTTC
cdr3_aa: CASQVGDAYGYTF

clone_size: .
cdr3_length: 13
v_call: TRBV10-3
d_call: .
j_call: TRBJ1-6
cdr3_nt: TGTGCCATCAGGGCTAGGGAAGGTTCACCCCTCCACTTT
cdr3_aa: CAIRAREGSPLHF

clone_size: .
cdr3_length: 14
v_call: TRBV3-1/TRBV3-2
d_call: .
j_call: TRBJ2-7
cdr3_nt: TGTGCCAGCAGCATTTTCCCGGACACCTACGAGCAGTACTTC
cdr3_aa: CASSIFPDTYEQYF

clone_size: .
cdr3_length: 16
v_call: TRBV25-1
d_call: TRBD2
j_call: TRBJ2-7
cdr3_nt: TGTGCCAGCAGTGAATTTGGTACTAGCGGGGCCTACGAGCAGTACTTC
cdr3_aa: CASSEFGTSGAYEQYF

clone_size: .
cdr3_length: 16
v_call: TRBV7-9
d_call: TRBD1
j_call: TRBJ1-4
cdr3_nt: TGTGCCAGCAGCTTAAGGACAGGGGTCGGCGGCGGAAAACTGTTTTTT
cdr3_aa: CASSLRTGVGGGKLFF

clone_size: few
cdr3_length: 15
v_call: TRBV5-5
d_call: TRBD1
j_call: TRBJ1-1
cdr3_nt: TGTGCCAGCAGCGAGAGGGGACAGGGGGTTACTGAAGCTTTCTTT
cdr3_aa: CASSERGQGVTEAFF

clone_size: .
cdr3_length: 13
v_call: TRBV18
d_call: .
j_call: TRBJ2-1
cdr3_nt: TGTGCCAGCTCAGGACCGGACATGCCGGTTCCCTTCTTC
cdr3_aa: CASSGPDMPVPFF

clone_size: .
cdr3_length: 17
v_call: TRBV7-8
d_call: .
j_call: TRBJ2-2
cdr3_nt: TGTGCCTTCGCCGCTCAGGGGGCGGGAGAGGACACCGGGGAGCTGTTTTTT
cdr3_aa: CAFAAQGAGEDTGELFF

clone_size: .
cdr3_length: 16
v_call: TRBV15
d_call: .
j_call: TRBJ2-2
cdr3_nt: TGTGCCACCAGCGAACAAGCCTCAGGGGGGGTCGGGGAGCTGTTTTTT
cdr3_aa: CATSEQASGGVGELFF

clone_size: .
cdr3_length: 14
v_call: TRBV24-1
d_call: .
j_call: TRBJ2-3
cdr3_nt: TGTGCCACCAGTCGTTTGCAGAGCACAGATACGCAGTATTTT
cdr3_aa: CATSRLQSTDTQYF

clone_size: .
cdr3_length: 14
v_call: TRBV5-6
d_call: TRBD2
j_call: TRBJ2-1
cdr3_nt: TGTGCCAGCAGTCCCGGGACTAGCGGGATAGTGCAGTTCTTC
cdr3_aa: CASSPGTSGIVQFF

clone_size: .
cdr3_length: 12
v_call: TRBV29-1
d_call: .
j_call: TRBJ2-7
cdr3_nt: TGCAGCGTTGTGCAGGAGTCCTACGAGCAGTACTTC
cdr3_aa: CSVVQESYEQYF